This T cell receptor beta chain was sequenced for a study of T cell clonotyping in hematopoietic cell transplantation. Germline V gene data show CDR1 as SQVTM and CDR2 as ANQGSEA. The V and J ends lost 5 bases and 1 base, in that order; junction bases with no gene match: 3. The CDR3 has 13 residues. Findings and caveats of the study: At the given depth, recipient repertoires were over 97% de novo clonotypes. After transplant, recipient diversity fell while pathologically expanded clonotypes grew through day 180.

A word on this clone: The antigen is undetermined.

Samples: about 28 days before transplant, then days 30, 100 and 180 after. The repertoire was sequenced with immunoSEQ multiplex PCR; TCRdb's copy has only in-frame clones and lacks some. This repertoire shows roughly 29,000 clones, 80% to 95% found once; its top ten account for roughly a tenth. The origin of this receptor is a female patient aged 45-60 years who had an allogeneic stem cell transplant from a related donor, so the T cells may come from the graft donor. Some clones in this sample may be carry-over from other donors' samples. The chain joins TRBV29-1 to TRBJ1-2, with TRBD1 identical over 8 bases. Sample: PBMCs, taken 100 days after allogeneic stem cell transplant. As DNA, the CDR3 is TGCAGCGTTTCGGACAGGGATAACTATGGCTACACCTTC. Translation: CSVSDRDNYGYTF.